These T cell receptor beta chains were read from a single sample in a study of CD8 T cells in Susac syndrome. One entry per CDR3 protein results from TCRdb running MiXCR on the immunoSEQ multiplex PCR reads. The repertoire holds hundreds of thousands of distinct CDR3 sequences, around 93% seen once, with about 0.07% in the top ten. Sequencing was done on a sample of CD4+ T cells from PBMCs. Receptors originate from a human donor with multiple sclerosis. Each CDR3 is given with its conserved first and last residue. Each record gives: D gene, clone size, J gene, V gene, CDR3 protein, CDR3 DNA. The D gene is left open where the match is weak. Clone size appears in some rows only: once, few, many, or a class for an expanded clone.

NA	NA	TRBJ2-7	TRBV3-1	CASSRTENYEQYF	TGTGCCAGCAGCCGGACCGAAAACTACGAGCAGTACTTC
NA	NA	TRBJ2-7	TRBV6-5	CATGGTVSYEQYF	TGTGCCACCGGCGGGACGGTCTCCTACGAGCAGTACTTC
NA	NA	TRBJ2-3	TRBV2	CASRGIHTDTQYF	TGTGCCAGCAGGGGAATTCACACAGATACGCAGTATTTT
NA	NA	TRBJ2-7	TRBV24-1	CATSDLRDKIYEQYF	TGTGCCACCAGTGATCTGAGGGACAAGATCTACGAGCAGTACTTC
NA	NA	TRBJ2-7	TRBV2	CAITRVGEQYF	TGTGCCATAACCCGGGTGGGGGAGCAGTACTTC
NA	NA	TRBJ2-1	TRBV18	CASSPSSHEQFF	TGTGCCAGCTCCCCGAGTAGTCATGAGCAGTTCTTC
TRBD1	NA	TRBJ2-7	TRBV4-1	CASSQPGTANYEQYF	TGCGCCAGCAGCCAACCCGGGACAGCAAACTACGAGCAGTACTTC
TRBD2	NA	TRBJ2-3	TRBV11-2	CASSLGTSGGFTDTQYF	TGTGCCAGCAGCTTAGGAACTAGCGGGGGATTCACAGATACGCAGTATTTT
NA	NA	TRBJ2-3	TRBV20-1	CSAAQGPDTQYF	TGCAGTGCAGCGCAGGGCCCAGATACGCAGTATTTT
TRBD2	NA	TRBJ2-2	TRBV4-1	CASSQLGGRAGELFF	TGCGCCAGCAGCCAACTCGGGGGGAGAGCCGGGGAGCTGTTTTTT
NA	NA	TRBJ2-2	TRBV5-4	CASSLAATGELFF	TGTGCCAGCAGCTTGGCGGCCACCGGGGAGCTGTTTTTT
TRBD1	NA	TRBJ1-5	TRBV6-5	CASSFRGQAHQPQHF	TGTGCCAGCAGTTTCCGCGGACAGGCCCATCAGCCCCAGCATTTT
TRBD1	NA	TRBJ2-7	TRBV20-1	CSASVELGTGGYEQYF	TGCAGTGCTAGTGTGGAACTCGGGACAGGGGGCTACGAGCAGTACTTC
TRBD2	NA	TRBJ2-2	TRBV10-3	CAISGTGTRNGELFF	TGTGCCATCAGTGGAACCGGGACTAGAAACGGGGAGCTGTTTTTT
NA	NA	TRBJ2-3	TRBV6-1	CASSDRQYTDTQYF	TGTGCCAGCAGTGATAGGCAGTACACAGATACGCAGTATTTT
TRBD2	NA	TRBJ2-1	TRBV5-1	CASSPGLAAPNEQFF	TGCGCCAGCAGCCCGGGACTAGCGGCACCCAATGAGCAGTTCTTC
NA	NA	TRBJ1-2	TRBV12-3/TRBV12-4	CASSLRRLGNYGYTF	TGTGCCAGCAGTTTGAGGCGCCTAGGGAACTATGGCTACACCTTC
TRBD1	NA	TRBJ2-7	TRBV29-1	CSVTGVVSDYEQYF	TGCAGCGTCACAGGGGTAGTCTCTGACTACGAGCAGTACTTC
TRBD1	NA	TRBJ1-1	TRBV6-2/TRBV6-3	CASSYKTDRTNTEAFF	TGTGCCAGCAGTTACAAGACGGACAGGACCAACACTGAAGCTTTCTTT
TRBD1	NA	TRBJ2-1	TRBV2	CASRDRVSYNEQFF	TGTGCCAGCAGGGACAGGGTCTCCTACAATGAGCAGTTCTTC
TRBD1	once	TRBJ1-5	TRBV4-2	CASSQVTGGGQPQHF	TGTGCCAGCAGCCAAGTGACAGGGGGCGGTCAGCCCCAGCATTTT
NA	NA	TRBJ2-1	TRBV20-1	CSASPSDRYNEQFF	TGCAGTGCTAGTCCTAGCGACCGATACAATGAGCAGTTCTTC
NA	NA	TRBJ1-2	TRBV20-1	CSKGDTYGYTF	TGCAGTAAGGGGGATACCTATGGCTACACCTTC
NA	NA	TRBJ2-3	TRBV5-1	CASSLGGGGADTQYF	TGCGCCAGCAGCTTGGGTGGCGGAGGGGCAGATACGCAGTATTTT
NA	NA	TRBJ1-1	TRBV15	CATAYRELNTEAFF	TGTGCCACCGCCTACAGGGAATTGAACACTGAAGCTTTCTTT
TRBD1	NA	TRBJ1-2	TRBV6-5	CASSYSPRTGGSGYTF	TGTGCCAGCAGTTACTCCCCGAGGACAGGGGGTAGTGGCTACACCTTC
NA	NA	TRBJ2-1	TRBV4-1	CASSQDVTPYNEQFF	TGCGCCAGCAGCCAAGATGTCACCCCCTACAATGAGCAGTTCTTC
NA	NA	TRBJ2-5	TRBV7-2	CASSLVSVAAQETQYF	TGTGCCAGCAGCTTAGTCTCGGTGGCAGCCCAAGAGACCCAGTACTTC
NA	once	TRBJ2-5	TRBV20-1	CSAIEWGQTQYF	TGCAGTGCCATCGAATGGGGTCAGACCCAGTACTTC
NA	NA	TRBJ1-2	TRBV19	CASDGYGGSQNYGYTF	TGTGCCAGTGATGGGTATGGGGGTTCACAGAACTATGGCTACACCTTC
NA	NA	TRBJ2-2	TRBV18	CASSPLAAAETGELFF	TGTGCCAGCTCACCACTCGCGGCAGCTGAAACCGGGGAGCTGTTTTTT
NA	NA	TRBJ1-5	TRBV6-1	CASSAGGQGTNQPQHF	TGTGCCAGCAGTGCGGGGGGGCAGGGGACAAATCAGCCCCAGCATTTT
TRBD1	once	TRBJ1-5	TRBV7-9	CASSHPGGNQPQHF	TGTGCCAGCAGCCACCCAGGGGGGAATCAGCCCCAGCATTTT
NA	NA	TRBJ2-1	TRBV25-1	CASSDRGNYNEQFF	TGTGCCAGCAGTGACCGGGGGAACTACAATGAGCAGTTCTTC
NA	NA	TRBJ1-2	TRBV6-1	CASSRTEGYTF	TGTGCCAGCAGTAGGACGGAAGGCTACACCTTC
NA	NA	TRBJ1-2	TRBV6-1	CASFPGALGYTF	TGTGCCAGCTTCCCGGGGGCGCTTGGCTACACCTTC
TRBD1	NA	TRBJ1-2	TRBV7-3	CASSPADRGDGYTF	TGTGCCAGCAGCCCCGCCGACAGGGGAGATGGCTACACCTTC
NA	once	TRBJ2-1	TRBV11-2	CASSHSRGSISYNEQFF	TGTGCCAGCAGTCACTCCAGGGGTTCAATCTCCTACAATGAGCAGTTCTTC
NA	NA	TRBJ2-7	TRBV6-4	CASPPGEYEQYF	TGTGCCAGCCCCCCAGGGGAGTACGAGCAGTACTTC
NA	NA	TRBJ1-1	TRBV19	CASSLRPTTGNTEAFF	TGTGCCAGTAGCCTGAGACCGACGACAGGGAACACTGAAGCTTTCTTT
TRBD1	NA	TRBJ1-2	TRBV27	CASSGRGQGLGDYGYTF	TGTGCCAGCAGTGGCCGAGGACAGGGCTTAGGGGACTATGGCTACACCTTC
NA	NA	TRBJ1-1	TRBV7-9	CASSPYMVPEAFF	TGTGCCAGCAGCCCCTATATGGTACCTGAAGCTTTCTTT
TRBD1	few	TRBJ1-2	TRBV28	CASSLTGSGYTF	TGTGCCAGCAGTTTGACAGGGAGTGGCTACACCTTC
NA	NA	TRBJ1-1	TRBV2	CASSVKMNTEAFF	TGTGCCAGCAGCGTAAAGATGAACACTGAAGCTTTCTTT
NA	NA	TRBJ2-7	TRBV15	CATSRDTAGGSEQYF	TGTGCCACCAGCAGAGATACCGCAGGAGGCAGCGAGCAGTACTTC
NA	few	TRBJ1-2	TRBV24-1	CATSGGLDYTF	TGTGCCACCAGTGGCGGGTTGGACTACACCTTC
TRBD2	NA	TRBJ2-1	TRBV5-1	CASSAQLAGVDNEQFF	TGCGCCAGCAGCGCCCAACTAGCGGGGGTAGACAATGAGCAGTTCTTC
NA	NA	TRBJ1-1	TRBV27	CASTPGTAGYTEAFF	TGTGCCAGCACCCCCGGGACCGCGGGGTACACTGAAGCTTTCTTT
TRBD1	NA	TRBJ1-1	TRBV5-1	CASSRTGVTEAFF	TGCGCCAGCAGCCGAACAGGGGTCACTGAAGCTTTCTTT
NA	NA	TRBJ1-2	TRBV15	CATSRDGVSGYTF	TGTGCCACCAGCAGAGATGGAGTATCCGGCTACACCTTC
NA	NA	TRBJ2-1	TRBV29-1	CSVVDKGTYNEQFF	TGCAGCGTTGTAGACAAGGGCACCTACAATGAGCAGTTCTTC
NA	NA	TRBJ1-2	TRBV9	CASSVGHGYTF	TGTGCCAGCAGCGTAGGGCATGGCTACACCTTC
NA	few	TRBJ2-7	TRBV11-2	CASSSLRLSSYEQYF	TGTGCCAGCAGCTCCCTTAGGTTAAGCTCCTACGAGCAGTACTTC
NA	NA	TRBJ2-5	TRBV5-6	CASSITETQYF	TGTGCCAGCAGCATAACTGAGACCCAGTACTTC
TRBD1	NA	TRBJ2-6	TRBV6-2/TRBV6-3	CASTKAGTGSSGANVLTF	TGTGCCAGCACTAAAGCGGGGACAGGGTCTTCTGGGGCCAACGTCCTGACTTTC